This T cell receptor beta chain emerged from a study of T cell changes during pregnancy in multiple sclerosis. Clones were read by immunoSEQ multiplex PCR, and TCRdb kept only the in-frame ones, dropping some. The sample includes tens of thousands of clones, around 94% of them seen just once. Per the germline V gene, CDR1 is SGHTA and CDR2 is FQGNSA. The V and J ends lost 1 base and 0 bases respectively, with 10 bases between them. This CDR3 has 16 residues. This chain links TRBV7-2 with TRBJ1-3; TRBD1 might be the D (5 bases). This material consisted of CD4+ T cells from peripheral blood mononuclear cells, taken in the third trimester of pregnancy. The clonotype was recovered from a female donor with multiple sclerosis, enrolled in a pregnancy study. This CDR3 is CASSLEGARSGNTIYF. The CDR3 nucleotides read TGTGCCAGCAGCTTAGAAGGGGCCCGCTCTGGAAACACCATATATTTT. The entire variable domain, with the rest obtained from reference TRBV7-2 and TRBJ1-3, is as follows: GAGVSQSPSNKVTEKGKDVELRCDPISGHTALYWYRQSLGQGLEFLIYFQGNSAPDKSGLPSDRFSAERTGGSVSTLTIQRTQQEDSAVYLCASSLEGARSGNTIYFGEGSWLTVV.